The clone carrying this T cell receptor beta chain has a handful of counts. The data derive from a study of blood T cell repertoires in COVID-19. Trimming took 6 bases from V and 2 from J, leaving 15 bases between them. The CDR3 runs to 15 residues. Germline assignment: CDR1 MNHEY and CDR2 SVGAGI. TCRdb's table, derived via immunoSEQ multiplex PCR, lists solely in-frame clones and lacks some. This table holds some 210,000 clones, about 83% found once. The J gene is TRBJ2-3, the V gene TRBV6-5; TRBD2 is a possible D gene (6 bases). Sample: peripheral blood. The source of this sequence is a middle-aged man with active or convalescent COVID-19. CDR3 DNA sequence: TGTGCCAGCAGCTCCGCCGGAGGGGCCACAGATACGCAGTATTTT. This gives the protein CASSSAGGATDTQYF.